Listed here are 24 T cell receptor beta chains from one sample, sequenced in a study of T cells in Graves' hyperthyroidism and ophthalmopathy. The TCR beta CDR3 regions underwent amplification using RNA transcripts as the source. In the first-round RT-PCR of the TCR CDR3, the HTBI primer set was used. TCRdb fed the multiplex PCR reads into MiXCR, producing one record per CDR3 protein. The data hold 380,000 or so distinct CDR3 sequences, with less than 15% observed a single time. Sequencing used blood. The receptor set was obtained from a man aged 25 to 40 with Graves' hyperthyroidism that later progressed to Graves' ophthalmopathy.

This clonotype was recorded a few times. V usage is TRBV18 and J usage is TRBJ1-4, with D perhaps matching TRBD1 (6 bases). CDR3 length: 15 residues. V was clipped by 2 bases and J by 8 bases, with 15 bases between them. The germline V gene has CDR1 KGHSH and CDR2 LQKENI. CDR3 loop: CASSPRGHLGEKLFF. The CDR3 DNA reads as TGTGCCAGCTCACCAAGGGGACACTTGGGGGAAAAACTGTTTTTT.

This clonotype was counted ten times or more. The rearrangement links TRBV11-3 to TRBJ2-3, with D tentatively TRBD2 (6 bases). Deletions cut 5 bases from V and 6 bases from J, with 21 bases between. CDR1 is SGHNT and CDR2 is YENEEA in the germline V gene. The CDR3 contains 16 residues. DNA of the CDR3: TGTGCCAGCAGCCCCTGGGGGGTGAAGCCTGAGGATACGCAGTATTTT. Encoded protein: CASSPWGVKPEDTQYF.

V and J are TRBV5-5 and TRBJ2-2, with D tentatively TRBD1 or TRBD2 (5 bases each). V lost 3 bases, J lost 7 bases, and 19 bases lay in between. The CDR3 has 16 residues. Germline CDR1 SGHKS, CDR2 YYEKEE (reference sequence). The CDR3 DNA is TGTGCCAGCAGCTGGCAGGTGGGACCCCAAATCGGGGAGCTGTTTTTT. Amino acid sequence: CASSWQVGPQIGELFF.

Ten or more counts support this clonotype. The chain links TRBV2 to TRBJ2-3; D is unresolved. Germline CDR1 is SNHLY and CDR2 is FYNNEI. Trimming stripped 8 bases from V and 0 bases from J, with 12 bases between. The CDR3 runs 14 residues. The chain's CDR3 is CASQRAVSTDTQYF. As DNA, the CDR3 is TGTGCCAGCCAAAGGGCAGTTAGCACAGATACGCAGTATTTT. The full variable domain, in which reference TRBV2 and TRBJ2-3 provide the parts outside the CDR3, is EPEVTQTPSHQVTQMGQEVILRCVPISNHLYFYWYRQILGQKVEFLVSFYNNEISEKSEIFDDQFSVERPDGSNFTLKIRSTKLEDSAMYFCASQRAVSTDTQYFGPGTRLTVL.

This clonotype was detected many times. The chain carries TRBV3-1 and TRBJ1-2, with D unclear. V was trimmed by 0 bases and J by 8 bases, leaving 16 bases between them. The CDR3 is 15 amino acids. Germline V gene data show CDR1 as LGHDT and CDR2 as YNNKEL (reference sequence). CDR3 sequence: CASSQEGSPVRGYTF. The CDR3 DNA reads TGTGCCAGCAGCCAAGAAGGTTCTCCTGTCCGGGGCTACACCTTC.

The chain has TRBV4-1 and TRBJ2-7; D is ambiguous. The CDR3 contains 17 residues. The ends were cut back, 0 bases at V and 1 base at J, with 16 bases in the middle. CDR1 is MGHRA, CDR2 YSYEKL, per germline. CDR3 loop: CASSQEPGDVPSYEQYF. The CDR3 DNA reads as TGCGCCAGCAGCCAAGAACCAGGAGACGTACCTTCCTACGAGCAGTACTTC.

This clonotype was counted at least ten times. The rearrangement uses TRBV2 and TRBJ2-1; D is undetermined. This CDR3 is 11 amino acids long. Germline-derived CDR1 and CDR2 are SNHLY and FYNNEI. Trimming stripped 7 bases from V and 5 bases from J, with 6 bases between. CDR3 protein: CASILHNEQFF. CDR3 bases: TGTGCCAGCATCCTACACAATGAGCAGTTCTTC.

The J gene is TRBJ2-1, the V gene TRBV24-1; tentatively, D is TRBD1 (5 bases). Trimming took off 0 bases at V and 6 bases at J, with 8 bases between the two ends. CDR1 and CDR2 from the germline V gene are KGHDR and SFDVKD. The CDR3 covers 14 residues. CDR3 amino acids: CATSDLDSFNEQFF. CDR3 DNA sequence: TGTGCCACCAGTGATTTGGACAGCTTCAATGAGCAGTTCTTC.

The gene calls are TRBV28 and TRBJ1-1, with 7 bases fitting TRBD1. The CDR3 sequence is 13 residues long. The V segment lost 3 bases and the J segment 10 bases; nucleotides outside the gene matches: 8. Germline loops: CDR1 MDHEN, CDR2 SYDVKM. The CDR3 reads CASSLYRQGVAFF. The CDR3 nucleotides are TGTGCCAGCAGTTTGTACAGACAGGGCGTAGCTTTCTTT.

A remark on this clonotype: A single base separates this from a much larger clone, so it may be a read error. The gene calls are TRBV7-3 and TRBJ1-2, with 7 positions matching TRBD1. Germline V gene data show CDR1 as SGHTA and CDR2 as FQGTGA. Germline trimming cut 5 bases from V and 7 bases from J; bases unmatched to any gene: 16. The CDR3 runs 16 residues. The CDR3, as DNA: TGTGCCAGCAGCCGAGAGGCGCGACAGGGATTCCTTGGCTACACCTTC. It codes for CASSREARQGFLGYTF.

This clonotype was seen at least ten times. The V call is TRBV28, the J call TRBJ1-5; TRBD1 might be the D (5 bases). The germline V gene encodes CDR1 MDHEN and CDR2 SYDVKM. V lost 2 bases, J lost 0 bases, and 14 bases lay in between. The CDR3 runs 17 residues. The CDR3 nucleotides read TGTGCCAGCAGTTTAACCAGCGGAGGGGTTAGCAATCAGCCCCAGCATTTT. Its translation is CASSLTSGGVSNQPQHF.

Here the CDR3 DNA reads TGTGCCACCAGACTGTATAGCAATCAGCCCCAGCATTTT. Its translation is CATRLYSNQPQHF. V gene TRBV6-1 combines with J gene TRBJ1-5; D is unresolved. The CDR3 loop spans 13 amino acids. With 10 bases removed from V and 0 bases from J, the gap between germline ends came to 10 bases. Germline V gives CDR1 MNHNS, CDR2 SASEGT.

The table lists this clonotype with a few counts. The gene calls are TRBV5-5 and TRBJ2-2; TRBD2 matches 9 bases. V lost 4 bases, J lost 2 bases, and 6 bases stayed unmatched. This CDR3 region has 16 residues. CDR1 and CDR2 from the germline V gene are SGHKS and YYEKEE (reference sequence). The CDR3 DNA reads TGTGCCAGCAGCCACGGGACTAGCTTTAACACCGGGGAGCTGTTTTTT. Its translation: CASSHGTSFNTGELFF.

This clonotype was recorded many times. The genes are TRBV7-9 and TRBJ2-1, with D unclear. CDR1 is SEHNR, CDR2 FQNEAQ, per germline (reference sequence). CDR3 length: 16 residues. The V end was cut by 5 bases, the J end by 0 bases, with 14 bases between. The CDR3 region has the DNA TGTGCCAGCAGCCCCCTGAGGCGGAGCTCCTACAATGAGCAGTTCTTC. Translating it yields CASSPLRRSSYNEQFF.

The chain has TRBV5-1 and TRBJ2-4; perhaps D is TRBD1 or TRBD2 (5 bases each). V gave up 4 bases and J gave up 7 bases, with 15 bases separating them. CDR3 size: 14 residues. In germline, CDR1 is SGHRS, CDR2 YFSETQ. The CDR3 here is CASSPGTEYNIQYF. In nucleotides, the CDR3 is TGCGCCAGCAGCCCCGGGACGGAGTACAACATTCAGTACTTC. The full variable domain, rest sourced from reference TRBV5-1 and TRBJ2-4, is KAGVTQTPRYLIKTRGQQVTLSCSPISGHRSVSWYQQTPGQGLQFLFEYFSETQRNKGNFPGRFSGRQFSNSRSEMNVSTLELGDSALYLCASSPGTEYNIQYFGAGTRLSVL.

This clonotype came up once. The chain couples TRBV5-1 to TRBJ2-1, with D perhaps given as TRBD1 or TRBD2 (5 bases each). The CDR3 consists of 15 residues. Germline values: CDR1 SGHRS, CDR2 YFSETQ. V lost 4 bases and J lost 2, with 13 bases in between. The CDR3 sequence is CASSPGPIPYNEQFF. The CDR3 DNA reads as TGCGCCAGCAGCCCGGGACCGATACCCTACAATGAGCAGTTCTTC.

The chain joins TRBV7-9 to TRBJ2-5; 14 bases map to TRBD2. Germline CDR1 and CDR2: SEHNR and FQNEAQ (reference sequence). The CDR3 totals 17 residues. J gave up 5 bases and V 5 bases, and 10 bases lay outside the gene matches. The CDR3 protein is CASSPKTGTSGSETQYF. The CDR3 nucleotides read TGTGCCAGCAGCCCCAAAACCGGGACTAGCGGGAGCGAGACCCAGTACTTC.

There are a few counts of this clonotype. The gene calls are TRBV12-3 or TRBV12-4 and TRBJ2-1, with TRBD1 as a possible D gene (6 bases). Between the trimmed V and J ends, which lost 3 bases and 9 bases, there was a span of 15 bases. CDR3 length equals 14 residues. The CDR3 sequence is CASSFWTAIGEQFF. The CDR3 nucleotides read TGTGCCAGCAGTTTTTGGACAGCGATCGGTGAGCAGTTCTTC.

The chain recombines TRBV11-3 with TRBJ1-6, with no clear D. Trimming took off 3 bases at V and 1 base at J, with 10 bases between the two ends. The CDR3 length is 16 residues. From germline, CDR1 is SGHNT and CDR2 YENEEA. DNA for the CDR3: TGTGCCAGCAGCTTTAAGGGTTGGTCCTATAATTCACCCCTCCACTTT. This encodes CASSFKGWSYNSPLHF.

This clonotype was seen ten or more times. The V gene is TRBV2, the J gene TRBJ2-3, with 15 bases aligning to TRBD2. Germline CDR1 is SNHLY and CDR2 is FYNNEI. The CDR3 spans 16 residues. V lost 6 bases to trimming and J lost 3 bases; unmatched junction nucleotides: 4. The CDR3: CASSGGLAGGTDTQYF. The CDR3 nucleotides read TGTGCCAGCAGCGGCGGACTAGCGGGGGGGACAGATACGCAGTATTTT.

This chain links TRBV20-1 with TRBJ2-4; no clear D. CDR1 and CDR2 (germline): DFQATT, SNEGSKA (reference sequence). This CDR3 has 13 residues. Trimming pared 0 bases from V and 0 bases from J, leaving 3 bases between. In DNA, the CDR3 is TGCAGTGCTAGAGAGGGAGCCAAAAACATTCAGTACTTC. Its translation is CSAREGAKNIQYF.

This clonotype came up many times. The chain joins TRBV28 to TRBJ2-3, with 9 bases aligning to TRBD2. Germline lookup yields CDR1 MDHEN and CDR2 SYDVKM. Trimming removed 2 bases from V and 7 bases from J; junction bases left unmatched: 7. CDR3 length equals 15 residues. CDR3 sequence (DNA): TGTGCCAGCAGTTTAGCGGGGGGGCCCCTAAATACGCAGTATTTT. The encoded protein is CASSLAGGPLNTQYF.

This clonotype has more than one count but fewer than ten. The chain links TRBV11-1 to TRBJ2-7, with 8 bases identical to TRBD1. The V segment lost 5 bases and the J segment 4 bases; nucleotides outside the gene matches: 13. The CDR3 sequence is 16 residues long. Germline assignment: CDR1 SGHAT and CDR2 FQDESV (reference sequence). The CDR3 is CASSPHLQGGEYEQYF. In nucleotides, the CDR3 is TGTGCCAGCAGCCCCCACTTACAGGGGGGCGAATACGAGCAGTACTTC.

The sample holds many counts of this clonotype. CDR3 bases: TGTGCCAGCACTCGACCGGGTCATTCCTACAATGAGCAGTTCTTC. Translated, it gives CASTRPGHSYNEQFF. The rearrangement joins TRBV12-3 or TRBV12-4 to TRBJ2-1; D call uncertain. The CDR3 loop spans 15 amino acids. V lost 7 bases to trimming and J lost 1 base, with 14 bases between them.